This passage covers 24 T cell receptor beta chains from one sample sequenced in a study of T cells in Graves' hyperthyroidism and ophthalmopathy. There were TCR beta CDR3 regions amplified from RNA transcripts. HTBI primers drove first-round RT-PCR of the TCR CDR3. Each CDR3 protein gets one entry after TCRdb re-called the multiplex PCR reads with MiXCR. The table has about 640,000 distinct CDR3 sequences, around 21% seen once. Sequenced: blood. These receptors all come from a man younger than 45 with Graves' ophthalmopathy.

In this sample, this clonotype turned up a few times. The V and J genes are TRBV6-1 and TRBJ1-1; TRBD1 matches at 9 bases. This CDR3 has 14 amino acids. The germline CDR1 and CDR2 sequences are MNHNS and SASEGT. J gave up 5 bases and V 7 bases, and 8 bases lay outside the gene matches. The CDR3: CASKKGQGWTEAFF. The CDR3 DNA reads TGTGCCAGCAAAAAGGGACAGGGCTGGACTGAAGCTTTCTTT.

The rearrangement joins TRBV12-3 or TRBV12-4 to TRBJ2-5; D perhaps matches TRBD2 (7 bases). With 7 bases removed from V and 5 bases from J, the gap between germline ends came to 17 bases. The CDR3 spans 14 residues. CDR3 sequence (DNA): TGTGCCAGCACCCGAGGGGGAGGGAGGGAGACCCAGTACTTC. Amino acid sequence: CASTRGGGRETQYF.

This clonotype was counted ten times or more. The gene calls are TRBV29-1 and TRBJ2-3; D possibly corresponds to TRBD1 (5 bases). There are 13 residues in the CDR3. The germline CDR1 and CDR2 sequences are SQVTM and ANQGSEA. Trimming took 6 bases from V and 0 from J, leaving 10 bases between them. CDR3 sequence (DNA): TGCAGCGTGAGGACAAGCAGCACAGATACGCAGTATTTT. Protein: CSVRTSSTDTQYF.

The V gene is TRBV20-1, the J gene TRBJ2-3; 12 bases are a match to TRBD2. J gave up 8 bases and V 0 bases, and 9 bases lay outside the gene matches. Germline CDR1 reads DFQATT; CDR2 reads SNEGSKA (reference sequence). The CDR3 spans 16 residues. The CDR3, as DNA: TGCAGTGCTAGAGATTGGGCTAGCGGGAGGGGTGGTACGCAGTATTTT. Translation: CSARDWASGRGGTQYF.

Written as DNA, the CDR3 is TGTGCCAGCAGTTTCTCGGACAGACAATATCACGCCGGGGAGCTGTTTTTT. Residues: CASSFSDRQYHAGELFF. This chain connects TRBV28 to TRBJ2-2; D possibly corresponds to TRBD1 (6 bases). The CDR3 is made up of 17 amino acids. V gave up 3 bases and J gave up 6 bases, with 20 bases separating them. The germline V gene encodes CDR1 MDHEN and CDR2 SYDVKM.

This clonotype has ten or more counts. This chain's CDR3 is CASSIGQGGYEQYF. In DNA form, the CDR3 reads TGTGCCAGCAGCATCGGACAGGGGGGGTACGAGCAGTACTTC. The J gene is TRBJ2-7, the V gene TRBV11-2; 10 bases line up with TRBD1. Germline CDR1 SGHAT, CDR2 FQNNGV. V trimming: 5 bases; J trimming: 4 bases; junction bases outside the gene matches: 5. The CDR3 loop spans 14 amino acids.

The CDR3, as DNA: TGTGCCAGCAGCGGACAGGGAATCAATCAGCCCCAGCATTTT. As protein: CASSGQGINQPQHF. The chain joins TRBV6-1 to TRBJ1-5, with 8 positions matching TRBD1. There are 14 residues in the CDR3. Germline CDR1 reads MNHNS; CDR2 reads SASEGT. V was pared by 6 bases and J by 3 bases, with 4 bases of the junction left unmatched.

The V call is TRBV27, the J call TRBJ2-2, with unresolved D. CDR3 length equals 15 residues. Trimming pared 1 base from V and 2 bases from J, leaving 8 bases between. CDR1 and CDR2 from the germline V gene are MNHEY and SMNVEV (reference sequence). The CDR3: CASSLLTLNTGELFF. In DNA form, the CDR3 reads TGTGCCAGCAGTTTATTAACACTAAACACCGGGGAGCTGTTTTTT.

This clonotype was counted at least ten times. The chain joins TRBV6-1 to TRBJ1-1; the D is unclear. The CDR3 length is 15 residues. Germline-derived CDR1 and CDR2 are MNHNS and SASEGT. The germline V and J ends were trimmed by 6 bases and 4 bases, with 18 bases remaining between them. The chain's CDR3 is CASRTLGPLGTEAFF. Written as DNA, the CDR3 is TGTGCCAGCAGGACCCTTGGGCCCCTCGGCACTGAAGCTTTCTTT.

At least ten counts were recorded for this clonotype. The gene calls are TRBV12-3 or TRBV12-4 and TRBJ1-6, with 7 bases fitting TRBD1. After removal of 4 bases from V and 11 bases from J, the junction contained 8 bases not matched to a gene. This CDR3 contains 14 residues. The CDR3 sequence is CASSSTGEGTPLHF. DNA of the CDR3: TGTGCCAGCAGTTCCACAGGGGAGGGGACACCCCTCCACTTT.

Concerning this clonotype: A much larger clonotype is one base distant, so this may be a read error. V usage is TRBV2 and J usage is TRBJ2-7; TRBD2 might be the D (7 bases). Per the germline V gene, CDR1 is SNHLY and CDR2 is FYNNEI. The CDR3 length is 12 residues. The CDR3 reads CVWGASGYEQYF. The CDR3 DNA reads as TGTGTCTGGGGGGCTAGCGGCTACGAGCAGTACTTC.

The sample holds a few counts of this clonotype. The chain links TRBV20-1 to TRBJ2-5; the match to TRBD1 covers 7 bases. CDR3 length: 12 amino acids. V shed 6 bases, J shed 5 bases, and the junction held 6 bases outside the gene matches. CDR1 is DFQATT and CDR2 is SNEGSKA in the germline V gene (reference sequence). In DNA form, the CDR3 reads TGCAGTGCGAGACAGGGTGTGGAGACCCAGTACTTC. Translated: CSARQGVETQYF.

This clonotype was recorded a few times. V is TRBV11-2 and J is TRBJ1-2, with D possibly matching TRBD1 (5 bases). This CDR3 spans 13 amino acids. CDR1 and CDR2 from the germline V gene are SGHAT and FQNNGV. The V end lost 0 bases, the J end lost 14 bases, and 16 bases lay between the germline ends. CDR3 in amino acids: CASSLDPAQEETF. CDR3 in DNA: TGTGCCAGCAGCTTAGATCCAGCACAGGAGGAGACCTTC.

With respect to this clonotype: A much larger clone sits a single nucleotide away, making a read error possible. The chain couples TRBV12-3 or TRBV12-4 to TRBJ2-7; D is uncertain. The length of the CDR3 is 12 residues. V was cut by 4 bases and J by 5 bases, with 9 bases left in between. The CDR3 DNA is TGTGCCAGCAGTTCCATCCGCAACGAGCAGTACTTC. Its protein is CASSSIRNEQYF.

The chain combines TRBV11-1 with TRBJ2-1; 8 bases match TRBD2. Germline loops: CDR1 SGHAT, CDR2 FQDESV (reference sequence). The CDR3 is made up of 18 amino acids. V trimming: 5 bases; J trimming: 9 bases; junction bases outside the gene matches: 21. The chain's CDR3 is CASSTPWASGWLRGEQFF. The CDR3 DNA reads as TGTGCCAGCAGCACCCCCTGGGCTAGCGGGTGGTTGAGAGGTGAGCAGTTCTTC. Supplemented by reference TRBV11-1 and TRBJ2-1, the full variable domain reads EAEVAQSPRYKITEKSQAVAFWCDPISGHATLYWYRQILGQGPELLVQFQDESVVDDSQLPKDRFSAERLKGVDSTLKIQPAELGDSAMYLCASSTPWASGWLRGEQFFGPGTRLTVL.

There are many counts of this clonotype. The rearrangement links TRBV7-9 to TRBJ2-3; 7 nucleotides line up with TRBD1. Germline V gene data show CDR1 as SEHNR and CDR2 as FQNEAQ (reference sequence). Unmatched junction bases numbered 9, after V lost 6 bases and J lost 3 bases. The CDR3 is made up of 15 amino acids. The CDR3 reads CASRTGQEQTDTQYF. Written as DNA, the CDR3 is TGTGCCAGCAGAACAGGACAGGAACAAACAGATACGCAGTATTTT.

A few counts support this clonotype. The chain joins TRBV7-9 to TRBJ2-3; D gene uncertain. CDR3 length: 13 amino acids. Looked up from germline, CDR1 is SEHNR and CDR2 is FQNEAQ (reference sequence). V was pared by 5 bases and J by 5 bases, with 11 bases between. The DNA of the CDR3 is TGTGCCAGCAGCCTCTCTGAAAAAGATACGCAGTATTTT. Its translation: CASSLSEKDTQYF. Full variable domain (outside the CDR3, taken from reference TRBV7-9 and TRBJ2-3): DTGVSQNPRHKITKRGQNVTFRCDPISEHNRLYWYRQTLGQGPEFLTYFQNEAQLEKSRLLSDRFSAERPKGSFSTLEIQRTEQGDSAMYLCASSLSEKDTQYFGPGTRLTVL.

This clonotype has a count of ten or more. The V gene is TRBV7-2, the J gene TRBJ2-3; weak D call: TRBD1 (5 bases). Trimming took 5 bases from V and 0 from J, leaving 18 bases between them. The germline CDR1 and CDR2 sequences are SGHTA and FQGNSA. The CDR3 covers 17 residues. The CDR3 reads CASSQAHQGLSTDTQYF. CDR3 DNA: TGTGCCAGCAGCCAGGCTCACCAGGGTTTGAGCACAGATACGCAGTATTTT.

J is TRBJ2-3 and V is TRBV6-1; D remains ambiguous. Germline assignment: CDR1 MNHNS and CDR2 SASEGT. Trimming removed 3 bases at V and 1 base at J, with 11 bases between. The CDR3 runs 15 residues. The CDR3 bases are TGTGCCAGCAGTGAGCTCGGAGTGGGCACAGATACGCAGTATTTT. It specifies CASSELGVGTDTQYF.

In its sample, this clonotype was seen many times. The chain joins TRBV12-3 or TRBV12-4 to TRBJ2-7, with 16 bases identical to TRBD2. The length of the CDR3 is 16 residues. The V and J ends lost 6 bases and 6 bases, in that order; junction bases with no gene match: 8. The CDR3 DNA reads TGTGCCAGCAGCCTGGGACTAGCGGGAGGGCCGTCCGAGCAGTACTTC. Amino acid sequence: CASSLGLAGGPSEQYF.

CDR3 bases: TGTGCCAGCAGTTTAAATCGGTATACGCAGTATTTT. It codes for CASSLNRYTQYF. V usage is TRBV28 and J usage is TRBJ2-3, with D unresolved. Germline-derived CDR1 and CDR2 are MDHEN and SYDVKM. V was clipped by 2 bases and J by 7 bases, with 7 bases between them. This CDR3 comprises 12 residues.

The sample holds a few counts of this clonotype. The chain is built from TRBV6-2 or TRBV6-3 and TRBJ2-1; tentative D call: TRBD2 (6 bases). This CDR3 has 14 amino acids. Germline assignment: CDR1 MNHEY and CDR2 SVGEGT. The V and J ends lost 0 bases and 8 bases respectively, with 11 bases between them. This CDR3 reads CASSYSTEGHEQFF. CDR3 nucleotides: TGTGCCAGCAGTTACTCGACGGAGGGCCATGAGCAGTTCTTC.

The gene calls are TRBV10-2 and TRBJ1-2; TRBD1 aligns across 7 bases. There are 16 residues in the CDR3. The J segment lost 3 bases and the V segment lost 3 bases, leaving 10 bases of the junction unmatched. CDR1 is WSHSY, CDR2 SAAADI, per germline. Here the CDR3 DNA reads TGCGCCAGCAGTGATCCGAGACAGGGTATTGACTATGGCTACACCTTC. It specifies CASSDPRQGIDYGYTF.

The chain has TRBV6-2 or TRBV6-3 and TRBJ2-4; D ambiguous. CDR1 and CDR2 from the germline V gene are MNHEY and SVGEGT. Trimming cost V 5 bases and J 0 bases, with 17 bases left between them. CDR3 length equals 17 residues. CDR3 nucleotides: TGTGCCAGCAGTGGTACGACTGGGTCTCAAGCCAAAAACATTCAGTACTTC. Amino acid sequence: CASSGTTGSQAKNIQYF.